This T cell receptor (beta chain) was captured by sequencing in a study of T cell responses to AZD1222 COVID-19 vaccine. On the study more broadly: Whether given at about 4 or about 12 weeks, second doses were pooled. Whole-study results and caveats: Among the donors, most were white British and more were female, and clonal diversity was possibly underestimated.

Here immunoSEQ multiplex PCR was the method, and the copy in TCRdb shows in-frame clones only, minus some. This table has under 300,000 clones, 80% to 95% appearing once. Concerning this clone: Antigen: not known.

The TCR sequence derives from an adult in good health. The sequencing here drew on peripheral blood, taken on day 0 of AZD1222 vaccination.

DNA of the CDR3: TGTGCCAGCAGTACTCAGGGGAGAAGGACTGAAGCTTTCTTT. Translation gives CASSTQGRRTEAFF. This rearrangement joins TRBV2 to TRBJ1-1, with a possible D match to TRBD1 (6 bases). Trimming left V 5 bases short and J 5 bases short, with 15 bases between. This CDR3 contains 14 residues. Germline values: CDR1 SNHLY, CDR2 FYNNEI.